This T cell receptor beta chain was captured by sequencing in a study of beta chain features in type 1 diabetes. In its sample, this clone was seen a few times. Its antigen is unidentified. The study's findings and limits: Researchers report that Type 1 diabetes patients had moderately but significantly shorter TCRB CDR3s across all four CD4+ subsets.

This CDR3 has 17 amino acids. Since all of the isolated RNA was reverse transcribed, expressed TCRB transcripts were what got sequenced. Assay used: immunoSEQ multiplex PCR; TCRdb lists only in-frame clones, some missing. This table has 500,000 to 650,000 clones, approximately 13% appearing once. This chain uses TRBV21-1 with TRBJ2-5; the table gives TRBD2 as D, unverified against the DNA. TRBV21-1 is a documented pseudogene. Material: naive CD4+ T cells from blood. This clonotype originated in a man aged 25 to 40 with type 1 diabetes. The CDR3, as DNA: TGTGCCAGCAGCTTCCCGAAGGGCGGAGGAGGCCAAGAGACCCAGTACTTC. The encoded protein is CASSFPKGGGGQETQYF.